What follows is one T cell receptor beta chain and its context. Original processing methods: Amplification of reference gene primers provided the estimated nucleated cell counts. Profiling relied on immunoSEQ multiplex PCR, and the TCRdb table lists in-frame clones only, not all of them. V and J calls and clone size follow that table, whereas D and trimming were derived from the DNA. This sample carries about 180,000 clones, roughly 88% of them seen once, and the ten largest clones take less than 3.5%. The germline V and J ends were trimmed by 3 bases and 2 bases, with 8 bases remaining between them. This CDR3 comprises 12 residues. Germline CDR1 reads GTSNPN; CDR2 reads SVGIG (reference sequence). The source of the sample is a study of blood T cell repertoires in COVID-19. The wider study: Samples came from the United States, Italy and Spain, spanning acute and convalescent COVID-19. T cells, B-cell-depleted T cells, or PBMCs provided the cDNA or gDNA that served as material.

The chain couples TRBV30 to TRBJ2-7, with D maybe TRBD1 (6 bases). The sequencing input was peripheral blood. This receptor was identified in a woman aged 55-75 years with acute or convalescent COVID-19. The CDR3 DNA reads TGTGCCTGGAGCCCAGGGGCCTACGAGCAGTACTTC. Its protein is CAWSPGAYEQYF.